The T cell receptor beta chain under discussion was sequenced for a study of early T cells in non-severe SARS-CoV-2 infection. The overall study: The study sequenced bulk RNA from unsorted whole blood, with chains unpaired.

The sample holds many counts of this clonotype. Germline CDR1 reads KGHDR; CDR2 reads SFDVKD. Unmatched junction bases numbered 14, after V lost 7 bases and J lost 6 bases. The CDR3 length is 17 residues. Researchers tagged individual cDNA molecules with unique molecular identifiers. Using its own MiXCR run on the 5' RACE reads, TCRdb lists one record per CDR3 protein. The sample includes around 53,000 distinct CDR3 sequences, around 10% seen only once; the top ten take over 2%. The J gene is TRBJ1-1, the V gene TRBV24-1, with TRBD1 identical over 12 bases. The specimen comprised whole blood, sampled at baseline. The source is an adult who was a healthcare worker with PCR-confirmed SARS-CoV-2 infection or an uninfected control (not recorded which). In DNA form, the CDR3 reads TGTGCCACCAGCGTAATCTTATTCCGGGACAGGGGGCCTGAAGCTTTCTTT. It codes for CATSVILFRDRGPEAFF.